This T cell receptor (beta chain) derives from a study of blood T cell repertoires in COVID-19. The CDR3 extends over 16 amino acids. Germline values: CDR1 LGHNA, CDR2 YSLEER. V was trimmed by 0 bases and J by 3 bases, leaving 11 bases between them. Using immunoSEQ multiplex PCR, the repertoire was profiled, and TCRdb retains in-frame clones only, with some absent. The repertoire holds some 100,000 clones, 70% to 90% seen once, with around 8% in the top ten. This clonotype originated in a man in his 70s who had recovered from COVID-19. This chain uses TRBV4-3 with TRBJ2-2; no clear D gene. The sequenced material came from peripheral blood. The CDR3 DNA is TGCGCCAGCAGCCAAGAGTGGCGGAGACACACCGGGGAGCTGTTTTTT. As protein: CASSQEWRRHTGELFF.